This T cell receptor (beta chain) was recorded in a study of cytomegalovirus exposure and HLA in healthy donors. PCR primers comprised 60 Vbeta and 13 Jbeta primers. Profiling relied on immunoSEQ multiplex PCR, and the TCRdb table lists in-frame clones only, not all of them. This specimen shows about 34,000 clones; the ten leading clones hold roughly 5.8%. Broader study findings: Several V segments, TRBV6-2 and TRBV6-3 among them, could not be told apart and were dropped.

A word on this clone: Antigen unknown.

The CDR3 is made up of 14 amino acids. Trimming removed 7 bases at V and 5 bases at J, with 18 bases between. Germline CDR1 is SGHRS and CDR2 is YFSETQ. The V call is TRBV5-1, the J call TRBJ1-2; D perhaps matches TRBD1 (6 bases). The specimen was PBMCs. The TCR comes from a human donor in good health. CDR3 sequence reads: CASSRGGALYGYTF. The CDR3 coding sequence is TGCGCCAGCTCACGGGGGGGGGCTCTATATGGCTACACCTTC.